These T cell receptor beta chains were read from a single sample in a study of blood T cell repertoires in COVID-19. Libraries were prepared by immunoSEQ multiplex PCR; TCRdb keeps only in-frame clonotypes and omits some of them. The table records 200,000 to 250,000 clones, about 80% of them present only once. Material for sequencing was PBMCs or T cells enriched from blood (not recorded which). Receptors were obtained from a woman between 40 and 50 years old with acute COVID-19. CDR3s include the opening cysteine and the closing phenylalanine or tryptophan. A D gene is named only where the DNA matches it firmly. Size values are once, few and many counts, or a class for expanded clones, and some rows have none.

clone size	J gene	D gene	V gene	CDR3 DNA	CDR3 protein
NA	TRBJ1-4	TRBD1	TRBV7-9	TGTGCCAGCAGCCGGCCAACAGGGGAGGAAACTAATGAAAAACTGTTTTTT	CASSRPTGEETNEKLFF
NA	TRBJ1-5	NA	TRBV5-1	TGCGCCAGCAGCTTGGATTCGGTTAATCAGCCCCAGCATTTT	CASSLDSVNQPQHF
NA	TRBJ1-3	NA	TRBV6-6	TGTGCCAGCATGGCCGGAAACACCATATATTTT	CASMAGNTIYF
NA	TRBJ2-7	NA	TRBV30	TGTGCCTGGGGGGTTTTGCGCGAGCAGTACTTC	CAWGVLREQYF
NA	TRBJ1-5	TRBD1	TRBV28	TGTGCCAGCAGTTTAGGGGACAGGGTGTTGTGGGAGCATTTT	CASSLGDRVLWEHF
NA	TRBJ2-2	TRBD2	TRBV19	TGTGCCAGTAGTATAGGGAGCGGGGGGTCCGGCGGGGAGCTGTTTTTT	CASSIGSGGSGGELFF
NA	TRBJ2-7	NA	TRBV28	TGTGCCAGCAGTCCCGAGGGTGTGCCCGAGCAGTACTTC	CASSPEGVPEQYF
NA	TRBJ2-5	TRBD1	TRBV7-8	TGTGCCAGCAGCGGACAGGGGATGGAGACCCAGTACTTC	CASSGQGMETQYF
NA	TRBJ2-7	TRBD2	TRBV7-9	TGTGCCAGCAGCACGGCTGGGGGGGTTGTGGAAGACTATTACGAGCAGTACTTC	CASSTAGGVVEDYYEQYF
NA	TRBJ2-1	NA	TRBV3-1/TRBV3-2	TGTGCCAGCAGCCAACTAGTATCTGAGCAGTTCTTC	CASSQLVSEQFF
NA	TRBJ2-7	TRBD1	TRBV5-1	TGCGCCAGCAGGCCCGAGGGGGCTCCCTACGAGCAGTACTTC	CASRPEGAPYEQYF
NA	TRBJ2-5	TRBD2	TRBV11-2	TGTGCCAGCAGCCCCGGGACTAGCGGGGGTGAGACCCAGTACTTC	CASSPGTSGGETQYF
NA	TRBJ1-4	NA	TRBV5-4	TGTGCCAGCAGCTTGGAGGGGTCAGGTCCCGAAAAACTGTTTTTT	CASSLEGSGPEKLFF
NA	TRBJ1-1	TRBD1	TRBV7-8	TGTGCCAGCAGCTCAGTGACAGGGGGCTACCGCGGCACTGAAGCTTTCTTT	CASSSVTGGYRGTEAFF
NA	TRBJ2-7	NA	TRBV29-1	TGCAGCGTTGAAAGGGGGAAAAACGAGCAGTACTTC	CSVERGKNEQYF
NA	TRBJ2-7	TRBD1	TRBV25-1	TGTGCCAGCAGCCCCGACAGGGGGACCTACGAGCAGTACTTC	CASSPDRGTYEQYF
NA	TRBJ2-7	NA	TRBV4-1	TGCGCCAGCAGCCAGGTCACCACAGGGTTGCACGAGCAGTACTTC	CASSQVTTGLHEQYF
NA	TRBJ1-3	NA	TRBV5-4	TGTGCCAGCTCCTACGGGGGGCGTTCAGGAAACACCATATATTTT	CASSYGGRSGNTIYF
NA	TRBJ1-6	TRBD1	TRBV30	TGTGCCTGGACTCCTCGGACAGGGAGAACCTATAATTCACCCCTCCACTTT	CAWTPRTGRTYNSPLHF
NA	TRBJ2-7	NA	TRBV3-1/TRBV3-2	TGTGCCAGCAGCCAAGATGGGTATAGCGCCTACGAGCAGTACTTC	CASSQDGYSAYEQYF
NA	TRBJ2-1	NA	TRBV18	TGTGCCAGCTCACCAGAGGACGGGACCTACAATGAGCAGTTCTTC	CASSPEDGTYNEQFF
once	TRBJ2-1	NA	TRBV7-6	TGTGCCAGCAGCTTAGGGGTAGCGGCCCCGTACAATGAGCAGTTCTTC	CASSLGVAAPYNEQFF
NA	TRBJ2-7	NA	TRBV6-5	TGTGCCAGCAGTCGGCCCGGGTCCTACGAGCAGTACTTC	CASSRPGSYEQYF
NA	TRBJ2-7	NA	TRBV27	TGTGCCAGCAGTTTATCGATGCGCGGTTCCTACGAGCAGTACTTC	CASSLSMRGSYEQYF
NA	TRBJ1-1	NA	TRBV19	TGTGCCAGTAGGGTAGGGGGCACTGAAGCTTTCTTT	CASRVGGTEAFF
NA	TRBJ1-4	NA	TRBV7-9	TGTGCCAGCAGCGGTGGGAGTAATGAAAAACTGTTTTTT	CASSGGSNEKLFF
once	TRBJ1-2	NA	TRBV12-3/TRBV12-4	TGTGCCAGCAGTTTCGCGGGTTGGTATGGCTACACCTTC	CASSFAGWYGYTF
NA	TRBJ2-7	TRBD2	TRBV3-1/TRBV3-2	TGTGCCAGCAGCCGATCAGGACTAGCGATCTCCTACGAGCAGTACTTC	CASSRSGLAISYEQYF
NA	TRBJ1-2	NA	TRBV7-2	TGTGCCAGCAGCCCGACAGCGTCTAACTATGGCTACACCTTC	CASSPTASNYGYTF
NA	TRBJ1-2	NA	TRBV3-1/TRBV3-2	TGTGCCAGCAGCCAAGATGACACCGACTATGGCTACACCTTC	CASSQDDTDYGYTF
NA	TRBJ2-2	NA	TRBV5-6	TGTGCCAGCAGCACAGGGAGTTTGGTCGGGGAGCTGTTTTTT	CASSTGSLVGELFF
NA	TRBJ1-4	NA	TRBV27	TGTGCCAGCAGTTCCCTACAGGAAGGTGAAAAACTGTTTTTT	CASSSLQEGEKLFF
NA	TRBJ2-1	TRBD1	TRBV5-3	TGTGCCAGAAGCCGAGCCCGACCGGGACAGGGTCTAAATGAGCAGTTCTTC	CARSRARPGQGLNEQFF
NA	TRBJ1-3	NA	TRBV6-5	TGTGCCAGCAGAAGAGACTCAAGCTCTGGAAACACCATATATTTT	CASRRDSSSGNTIYF
NA	TRBJ1-6	TRBD1	TRBV11-1	TGTGCCAGCAGCTTAGCACCGGGACAGGGGATACCCCTCCACTTT	CASSLAPGQGIPLHF
NA	TRBJ1-5	NA	TRBV19	TGTGCCAGTACCCTGGGGCAGGGCCGAGCCGTTAGCAATCAGCCCCAGCATTTT	CASTLGQGRAVSNQPQHF
NA	TRBJ2-2	NA	TRBV5-1	TGCGCCAGCAGCTTGCGGGCCGACAGGAACACCGGGGAGCTGTTTTTT	CASSLRADRNTGELFF
NA	TRBJ1-2	NA	TRBV28	TGTGCCAGCAGTTTTTATGGGAGGAGGGCCTCTGGCTACACCTTC	CASSFYGRRASGYTF
NA	TRBJ1-3	TRBD1	TRBV19	TGTGCCAGTAGTCCGGACAGGGGAATTTCTGGAAACACCATATATTTT	CASSPDRGISGNTIYF
NA	TRBJ2-3	TRBD1	TRBV5-1	TGCGCCAGCAGCTTGCGGGACAGGGTCACAGATACGCAGTATTTT	CASSLRDRVTDTQYF
NA	TRBJ1-1	TRBD1	TRBV19	TGTGCCAGTCAAATGTGGGACAGGGGGAACACTGAAGCTTTCTTT	CASQMWDRGNTEAFF
NA	TRBJ1-6	NA	TRBV9	TGTGCCAGCAGCGCCGTGGACAGTGGTTCTCTTCGCTTT	CASSAVDSGSLRF
NA	TRBJ1-4	NA	TRBV2	TGTGCCAGCAGGACAGAGAATGAAAAACTGTTTTTT	CASRTENEKLFF
NA	TRBJ1-1	NA	TRBV14	TGTGCCAGCAGCCAAGAAGGAAGGAGCACTGAAGCTTTCTTT	CASSQEGRSTEAFF
NA	TRBJ1-5	TRBD1	TRBV7-3	TGTGCCAGCAGCGATTTAGACAGGGGGCGAAATCAGCCCCAGCATTTT	CASSDLDRGRNQPQHF
NA	TRBJ1-4	NA	TRBV7-9	TGTGCCAGCATCCAGGGTGCAACTAATGAAAAACTGTTTTTT	CASIQGATNEKLFF
NA	TRBJ2-2	NA	TRBV7-6	TGTGCCAGCAGCTTAGGCGGGAACACCGGGGAGCTGTTTTTT	CASSLGGNTGELFF
NA	TRBJ2-7	TRBD2	TRBV7-9	TGTGCCAGCAGCCTTCTAAATACTGGGACTAGCGGGAGGGCCAATGTGCAGTACTTC	CASSLLNTGTSGRANVQYF
NA	TRBJ2-2	NA	TRBV14	TGTGCCAGCAGCCAAGTGTTAAAGCGGCTGTTTTTT	CASSQVLKRLFF